The 5 T cell receptor beta chains below come from one sample, sequenced in a study of T cell repertoires in cytomegalovirus infection. No antigen has been identified for these receptors. TCRdb ran MiXCR on the reads and lists one entry per CDR3 protein. The table records approximately 74,000 distinct CDR3 sequences, roughly 37% of them present only once. Sequenced here: CD8+ T cells from cultured PBMCs, sampled from culture after CMV antigen stimulation. All receptors come from a human donor in good health (CMV status not recorded). Some clones in this sample may be carry-over from other donors' samples.

This chain joins TRBV13 and TRBJ2-2, with 10 bases identical to TRBD1. CDR1 and CDR2 (germline): PRHDT, FYEKMQ (reference sequence). The CDR3 totals 15 residues. With V trimmed by 5 bases and J by 6 bases, 6 bases remained unmatched. The CDR3: CASSDRDRGAGELFF. As DNA, the CDR3 is TGTGCCAGCAGCGACCGGGACAGGGGCGCCGGGGAGCTGTTTTTT.

The sample holds a few counts of this clonotype. The chain combines TRBV5-5 with TRBJ1-6; D is ambiguous. The germline V gene encodes CDR1 SGHKS and CDR2 YYEKEE (reference sequence). This CDR3 region has 16 residues. Trimming removed 4 bases from V and 7 bases from J, with 18 bases in between. CDR3 region: CASSLLLTTWNSPLHF. The CDR3, as DNA: TGTGCCAGCAGCCTCCTCCTGACTACATGGAATTCACCCCTCCACTTT.

This chain uses TRBV27 with TRBJ1-2; D is unresolved. Germline-derived CDR1 and CDR2 are MNHEY and SMNVEV (reference sequence). V lost 5 bases, J lost 5 bases, and 18 bases lay in between. The CDR3 loop spans 15 amino acids. The CDR3 protein is CASSIYGESGYGYTF. CDR3 coding DNA: TGTGCCAGCAGTATATACGGAGAGTCGGGGTATGGCTACACCTTC.

The chain employs TRBV6-1 and TRBJ1-6; 8 nucleotides agree with TRBD1. Germline loops: CDR1 MNHNS, CDR2 SASEGT. The CDR3 covers 15 residues. V was clipped by 7 bases and J by 7 bases; unmatched bases: 9. The CDR3 protein is CASTSGQGRNSPLHF. CDR3 sequence (DNA): TGTGCCAGCACCTCCGGACAGGGACGGAATTCACCCCTCCACTTT.

This clonotype was detected a few times. The chain combines TRBV4-1 with TRBJ2-7, with a tentative D call TRBD1 (5 bases). The germline CDR1 and CDR2 sequences are MGHRA and YSYEKL. The CDR3 consists of 15 residues. Trimming shortened V by 3 bases and J by 6 bases, and 18 bases separated the two germline ends. The CDR3 spells CASSHKDMIRSEQYF. Written as DNA, the CDR3 is TGCGCCAGCAGCCATAAGGACATGATTCGCTCCGAGCAGTACTTC.